The clone carrying this T cell receptor beta chain was observed at least ten times. What it binds is unknown. These data originate in a study of blood T cells in healthy people across ages. The CDR3 has 13 amino acids. The study's findings and limits: One million T cells yielded diversity estimates that were considered underestimates. In long-lived donors, naive CD4+ cell counts and diversity exceeded those of aged donors.

The authors isolated at least 6 million PBMCs per sample. The use of a sample-barcoded 5' primer and a J-beta primer mix characterized a second PCR of roughly 7 to 12 cycles. The authors tagged each cDNA molecule using a template-switch adaptor with 12 random nucleotides. TCRdb analysed the 5' RACE reads with MiXCR anew, one entry per CDR3 protein. The sample lists hundreds of thousands of distinct CDR3 sequences; under 30% were seen once. The sample consisted of blood. This TCR was sampled from a woman of 80 years or more in good health. V is TRBV21-1 and J is TRBJ2-5; TRBD1, the table's D call, was not compared with the DNA. TRBV21-1 represents a pseudogene. The CDR3 loop is CASSNFKGQTQYF. Here the CDR3 DNA reads TGTGCCAGCAGCAACTTCAAGGGACAGACCCAGTACTTC.